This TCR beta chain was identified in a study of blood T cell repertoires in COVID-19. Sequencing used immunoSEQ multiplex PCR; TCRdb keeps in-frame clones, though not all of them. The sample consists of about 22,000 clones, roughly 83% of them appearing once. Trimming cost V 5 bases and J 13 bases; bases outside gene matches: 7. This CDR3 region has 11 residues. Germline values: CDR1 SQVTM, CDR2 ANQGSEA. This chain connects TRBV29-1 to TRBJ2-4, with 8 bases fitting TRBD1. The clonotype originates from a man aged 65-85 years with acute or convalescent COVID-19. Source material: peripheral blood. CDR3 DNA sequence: TGCAGCGTTCGGGACAGGCGAGGACAGTACTTC. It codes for CSVRDRRGQYF.